The entry that follows covers one T cell receptor (beta chain) sequence. The CDR3 contains 14 residues. Germline V gene lookup returns CDR1 LGHDT and CDR2 YNNKEL (reference sequence). V was clipped by 4 bases and J by 3 bases, with 12 bases between them. This sample stems from a study of control samples from healthy donors and cancer patients. Some clones are missing from TCRdb's copy, which holds only in-frame ones; the method was immunoSEQ multiplex PCR. The table lists fewer than 150,000 clones, approximately 90% of them singletons. This TCR came from a man aged 18-30 years in good health. The sequenced sample consisted of blood. The chain joins TRBV3-1 (or the pseudogene TRBV3-2) to TRBJ1-2; tentative D call: TRBD1 (5 bases). CDR3 DNA sequence: TGTGCCAGCAGCCTAGGGACGCGGGACTATGGCTACACCTTC. Translation: CASSLGTRDYGYTF.